Detailed here is one T cell receptor (beta chain). The antigen is undetermined. Healthy Caucasians provided all donations. This specimen comes from a study of identical twins. General observations from the study: Beta out-of-frame sequences displayed a weaker excess of sharing between twins.

Germline CDR1 reads KGHDR; CDR2 reads SFDVKD. This CDR3 contains 16 residues. The junction had 6 bases not matched to a gene; V was cut back by 5 bases and J by 4 bases. TCRdb called the 5' RACE reads again in MiXCR, with one record for every CDR3 protein. The sample lists roughly 630,000 distinct CDR3 sequences; under 8.5% were seen once. This same sample was also part of a study on yellow fever vaccine responses in identical twins.

This sequence was found in a woman between 18 and 29 years old in good health. The chain couples TRBV24-1 to TRBJ2-3; 12 nucleotides line up with TRBD2. Material for sequencing was PBMCs. The CDR3 protein is CATSGTSGKIADTQYF. The CDR3 DNA reads as TGTGCCACCAGTGGGACTAGCGGGAAAATCGCAGATACGCAGTATTTT.